One sample yielded the 15 T cell receptor beta chains listed below, sequenced in a study of quantifying T cell responses using KT2 cells. Overall study: Reverse transcription used primers in the TCR alpha and beta constant regions.

An oligo carrying a UMI was ligated to the cDNA 3' end. The first PCR ran 3 to 5 cycles with an equimolar RC1.1 and RC1.2 beta primer mix. TCRdb reprocessed the UMI-ligation and nested PCR reads with MiXCR, giving one entry per CDR3 protein. Counted here are about 32,000 distinct CDR3 sequences, 7.3% occurring once; the ten biggest clones make up 15% to 17%. The material sequenced was PBMCs spiked with cells of the T cell clone KT2. These receptors were obtained from a human donor.

This clonotype was detected only a few times. The V gene is TRBV2, the J gene TRBJ2-7, with unresolved D. This CDR3 has 13 amino acids. Germline loops: CDR1 SNHLY, CDR2 FYNNEI. Trimming removed 7 bases from V and 0 bases from J, with 10 bases in between. CDR3 protein: CASKGRSSYEQYF. The CDR3 DNA reads as TGTGCCAGCAAGGGCAGAAGCTCCTACGAGCAGTACTTC.

In its sample, this clonotype was seen a few times. The rearrangement links TRBV20-1 to TRBJ1-5, with D unresolved. In germline, CDR1 is DFQATT, CDR2 SNEGSKA (reference sequence). This CDR3 spans 15 amino acids. V lost 6 bases to trimming and J lost 2 bases, with 17 bases between them. The CDR3 loop reads CSATPREGGNQPQHF. The CDR3 bases are TGCAGTGCCACTCCCCGGGAGGGAGGCAATCAGCCCCAGCATTTT.

The J gene is TRBJ1-3, the V gene TRBV5-1; possibly TRBD1 for D (6 bases). V dropped 0 bases and J dropped 1 base, with 14 bases sitting between them. CDR1 and CDR2 from the germline V gene are SGHRS and YFSETQ. The CDR3 is 17 residues long. This CDR3 reads CASSLALGRGSGNTIYF. CDR3 DNA sequence: TGCGCCAGCAGCTTGGCCTTGGGCAGGGGATCTGGAAACACCATATATTTT.

This clonotype was counted ten times or more. The chain is built from TRBV19 and TRBJ2-3; D ambiguous. The CDR3 is made up of 15 amino acids. Trimming took 5 bases from V and 1 from J, leaving 13 bases between them. The V gene's germline CDR1 is LNHDA and CDR2 SQIVND (reference sequence). In DNA, the CDR3 is TGTGCCAGTAGTGTAGCCCAGAGACGCACAGATACGCAGTATTTT. It is translated as CASSVAQRRTDTQYF.

This clonotype was observed a few times. CDR3 sequence: CASSQITGGGPGYTF. The CDR3 DNA sequence: TGCGCCAGCAGCCAAATTACAGGGGGCGGACCTGGCTACACCTTC. The chain is built from TRBV4-1 and TRBJ1-2, with 9 bases fitting TRBD1. The germline gives CDR1 MGHRA, CDR2 YSYEKL. V lost 2 bases and J lost 7; bases outside the gene matches: 8. The CDR3 runs to 15 residues.

This clonotype came up many times. The CDR3 protein is CASGTGEGDTQYF. The CDR3 DNA reads TGTGCCAGCGGGACAGGCGAGGGCGATACGCAGTATTTT. V is TRBV2 and J is TRBJ2-3, with 8 nucleotides matching TRBD1. The CDR3 spans 13 residues. J was trimmed by 6 bases and V by 8 bases; bases with no gene match: 7. Germline CDR1 and CDR2: SNHLY and FYNNEI.

This clonotype was observed at least ten times. The rearrangement uses TRBV20-1 and TRBJ1-1; 9 nucleotides match TRBD1. J gave up 5 bases and V 6 bases, and 7 bases lay outside the gene matches. Per the germline V gene, CDR1 is DFQATT and CDR2 is SNEGSKA (reference sequence). The CDR3 length is 13 residues. CDR3 sequence: CSAPDRGGTEAFF. In DNA form, the CDR3 reads TGCAGTGCGCCGGACAGGGGAGGAACTGAAGCTTTCTTT.

In this sample, this clonotype turned up many times. The chain links TRBV27 to TRBJ1-5, with TRBD1 matching over 9 bases. Germline assignment: CDR1 MNHEY and CDR2 SMNVEV (reference sequence). V shed 2 bases and J 7 bases; nucleotides not matched to a gene: 9. This CDR3 spans 16 amino acids. The CDR3 nucleotides are TGTGCCAGCAGTTTAAGCTACAGGGGGCAAGAGCAGCCCCAGCATTTT. Its protein is CASSLSYRGQEQPQHF.

This clonotype occurred many times. CDR3 residues: CASSPTDRETQYF. CDR3 DNA: TGTGCCAGCAGTCCGACTGACAGGGAGACCCAGTACTTC. V and J are TRBV6-2 or TRBV6-3 and TRBJ2-5; perhaps TRBD1 as D (6 bases). V lost 5 bases, J lost 5 bases, and 12 bases lay in between. Germline CDR1 and CDR2: MNHEY and SVGEGT. This CDR3 has 13 amino acids.

This chain uses TRBV5-6 with TRBJ2-7; weak D call: TRBD2 (6 bases). CDR1 SGHDT and CDR2 YYEEEE come from the germline V gene. This CDR3 spans 15 amino acids. Trimming stripped 7 bases from V and 0 bases from J, with 17 bases between. The CDR3 loop is CASRRGPSSSYEQYF. CDR3 nucleotides: TGTGCCAGCCGGCGGGGTCCGTCGAGCTCCTACGAGCAGTACTTC.

This clonotype was seen many times. Here the CDR3 reads CASSYVDGNTEAFF. As DNA, the CDR3 is TGTGCCAGCAGTTACGTCGACGGAAACACTGAAGCTTTCTTT. V and J are TRBV6-5 and TRBJ1-1; D remains ambiguous. CDR1 is MNHEY, CDR2 SVGAGI, per germline. This CDR3 is built from 14 residues. V was shortened by 2 bases and J by 2 bases, with 9 bases between the two germline ends.

This clonotype was picked up many times. The chain carries TRBV29-1 and TRBJ1-4, with D possibly matching TRBD1 (6 bases). From germline, CDR1 is SQVTM and CDR2 ANQGSEA. Trimming pared 7 bases from V and 5 bases from J, leaving 17 bases between. This CDR3 region has 14 residues. This CDR3 reads CSAGVGGGNEKLFF. CDR3 nucleotides: TGCAGCGCCGGCGTTGGGGGCGGCAATGAAAAACTGTTTTTT.

This clonotype was picked up a small number of times. V usage is TRBV6-1 and J usage is TRBJ1-6, with unresolved D. The V end was cut by 3 bases, the J end by 8 bases, with 2 bases between. In germline, CDR1 is MNHNS, CDR2 SASEGT. The CDR3 runs to 11 residues. CDR3 nucleotides: TGTGCCAGCAGTGAGGATTCACCCCTCCACTTT. It yields the protein CASSEDSPLHF.

The V call is TRBV2, the J call TRBJ2-3; 10 nucleotides match TRBD1. The junction had 4 bases not matched to a gene; V was cut back by 5 bases and J by 2 bases. This CDR3 region has 15 residues. Per germline, CDR1 SNHLY and CDR2 FYNNEI. The DNA for the CDR3 is TGTGCCAGCAGTAGACAGGGGGCGCCCACAGATACGCAGTATTTT. Protein product: CASSRQGAPTDTQYF.

V and J are TRBV18 and TRBJ1-2, with D possibly being TRBD1 (5 bases). This CDR3 comprises 14 residues. V was cut by 5 bases and J by 4 bases, with 14 bases left in between. Germline CDR1 and CDR2: KGHSH and LQKENI. The CDR3, as DNA: TGTGCCAGCTCAATTAAGGAAGGGGTCTATGGCTACACCTTC. This translates into CASSIKEGVYGYTF. Looking up the rest from reference TRBV18 and TRBJ1-2 gives the full variable domain: NAGVMQNPRHLVRRRGQEARLRCSPMKGHSHVYWYRQLPEEGLKFMVYLQKENIIDESGMPKERFSAEFPKEGPSILRIQQVVRGDSAAYFCASSIKEGVYGYTFGSGTRLTVV.